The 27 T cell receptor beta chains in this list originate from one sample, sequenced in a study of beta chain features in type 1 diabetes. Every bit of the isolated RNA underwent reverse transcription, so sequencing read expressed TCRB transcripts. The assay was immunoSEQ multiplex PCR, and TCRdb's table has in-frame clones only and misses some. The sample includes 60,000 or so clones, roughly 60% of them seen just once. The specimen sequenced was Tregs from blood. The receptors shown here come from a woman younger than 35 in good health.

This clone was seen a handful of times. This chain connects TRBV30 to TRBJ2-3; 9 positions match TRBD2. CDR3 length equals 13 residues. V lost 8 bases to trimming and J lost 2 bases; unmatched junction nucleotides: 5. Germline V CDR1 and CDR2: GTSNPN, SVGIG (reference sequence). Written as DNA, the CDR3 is TGTGCCGGATCTAGCGGGACCACAGATACGCAGTATTTT. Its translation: CAGSSGTTDTQYF.

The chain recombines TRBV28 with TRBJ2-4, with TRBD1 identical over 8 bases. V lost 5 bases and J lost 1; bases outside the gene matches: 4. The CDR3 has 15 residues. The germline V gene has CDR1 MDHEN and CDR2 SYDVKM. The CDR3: CASSRTGWAKNIQYF. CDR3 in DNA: TGTGCCAGCAGTCGGACAGGGTGGGCCAAAAACATTCAGTACTTC. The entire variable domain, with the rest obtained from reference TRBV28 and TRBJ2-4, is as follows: DVKVTQSSRYLVKRTGEKVFLECVQDMDHENMFWYRQDPGLGLRLIYFSYDVKMKEKGDIPEGYSVSREKKERFSLILESASTNQTSMYLCASSRTGWAKNIQYFGAGTRLSVL.

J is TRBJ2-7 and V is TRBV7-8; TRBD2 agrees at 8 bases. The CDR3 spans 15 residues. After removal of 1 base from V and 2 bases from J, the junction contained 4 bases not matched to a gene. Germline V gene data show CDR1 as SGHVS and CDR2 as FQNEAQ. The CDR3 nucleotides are TGTGCCAGCAGCTTAGGGGGGACTAGACCCTACGAGCAGTACTTC. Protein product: CASSLGGTRPYEQYF.

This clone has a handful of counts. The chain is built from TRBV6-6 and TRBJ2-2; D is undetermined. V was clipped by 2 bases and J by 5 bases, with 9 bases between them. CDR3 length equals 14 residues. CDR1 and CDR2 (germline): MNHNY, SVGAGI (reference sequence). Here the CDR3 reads CASSYGGPTGELFF. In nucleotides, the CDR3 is TGTGCCAGCAGTTACGGCGGCCCAACCGGGGAGCTGTTTTTT.

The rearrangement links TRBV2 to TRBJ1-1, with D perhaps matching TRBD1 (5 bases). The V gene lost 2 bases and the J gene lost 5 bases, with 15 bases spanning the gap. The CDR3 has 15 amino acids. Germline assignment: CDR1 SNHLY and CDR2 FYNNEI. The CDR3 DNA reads TGTGCCAGCAGTGAATTGGTCCTCGGGGGTACTGAAGCTTTCTTT. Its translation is CASSELVLGGTEAFF.

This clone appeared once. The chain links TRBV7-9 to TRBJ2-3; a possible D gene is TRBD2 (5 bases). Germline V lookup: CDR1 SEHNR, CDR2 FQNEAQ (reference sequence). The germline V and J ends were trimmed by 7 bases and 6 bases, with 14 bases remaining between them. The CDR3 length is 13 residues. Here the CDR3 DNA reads TGTGCCAGCAACCCCAGTGGCGGGGATACGCAGTATTTT. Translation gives CASNPSGGDTQYF.

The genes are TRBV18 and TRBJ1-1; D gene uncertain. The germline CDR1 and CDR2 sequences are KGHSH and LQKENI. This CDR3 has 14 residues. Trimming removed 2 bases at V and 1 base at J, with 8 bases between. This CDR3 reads CASSPGERNTEAFF. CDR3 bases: TGTGCCAGCTCACCAGGGGAGAGGAACACTGAAGCTTTCTTT.

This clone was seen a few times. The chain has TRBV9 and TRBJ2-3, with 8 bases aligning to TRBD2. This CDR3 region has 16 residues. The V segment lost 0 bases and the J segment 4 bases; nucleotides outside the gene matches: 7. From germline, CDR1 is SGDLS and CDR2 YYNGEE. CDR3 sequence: CASSVGLAGWSDTQYF. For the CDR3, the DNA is TGTGCCAGCAGCGTAGGTCTAGCGGGCTGGTCAGATACGCAGTATTTT.

For the CDR3, the DNA is TGTGCCAGCAGTTCAGGAACAGGGAGACACTATGGCTACACCTTC. Amino acids: CASSSGTGRHYGYTF. The V gene is TRBV27, the J gene TRBJ1-2; weak D call: TRBD1 (6 bases). The CDR3 is made up of 15 amino acids. The germline V gene has CDR1 MNHEY and CDR2 SMNVEV (reference sequence). Trimming shortened V by 4 bases and J by 3 bases, and 15 bases separated the two germline ends.

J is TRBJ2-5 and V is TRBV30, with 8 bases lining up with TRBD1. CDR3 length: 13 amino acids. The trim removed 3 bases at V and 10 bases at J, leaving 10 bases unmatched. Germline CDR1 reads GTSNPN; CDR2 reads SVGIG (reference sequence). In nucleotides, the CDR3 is TGTGCCTGGAGACGGACAGGGTGGCCATACCAGTACTTC. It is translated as CAWRRTGWPYQYF.

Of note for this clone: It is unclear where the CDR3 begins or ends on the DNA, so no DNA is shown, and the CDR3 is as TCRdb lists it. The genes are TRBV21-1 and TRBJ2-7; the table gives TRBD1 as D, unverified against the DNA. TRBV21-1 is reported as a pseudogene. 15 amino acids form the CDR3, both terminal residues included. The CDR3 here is CASSMVGQGSHEQYF.

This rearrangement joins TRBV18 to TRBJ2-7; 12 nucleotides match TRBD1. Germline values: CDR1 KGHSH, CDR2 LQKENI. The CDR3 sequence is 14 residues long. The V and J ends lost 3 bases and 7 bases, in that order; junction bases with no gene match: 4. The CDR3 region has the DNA TGTGCCAGCTCACCCGGGACAGGGGGCCGGGAGCAGTACTTC. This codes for CASSPGTGGREQYF.

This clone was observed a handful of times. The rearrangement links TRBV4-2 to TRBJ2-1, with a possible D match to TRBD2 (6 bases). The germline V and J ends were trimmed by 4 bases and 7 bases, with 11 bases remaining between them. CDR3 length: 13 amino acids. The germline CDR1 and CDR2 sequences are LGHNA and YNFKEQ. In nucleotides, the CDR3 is TGTGCCAGCAGCCCGTCAGGGAGGAATGAGCAGTTCTTC. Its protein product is CASSPSGRNEQFF.

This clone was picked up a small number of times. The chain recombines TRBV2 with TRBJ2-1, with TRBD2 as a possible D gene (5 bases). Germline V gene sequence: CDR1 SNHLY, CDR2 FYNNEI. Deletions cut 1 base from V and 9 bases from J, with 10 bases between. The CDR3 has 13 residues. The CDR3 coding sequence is TGTGCCAGCAGTGAAGAGAGGAGGAGTGAGCAGTTCTTC. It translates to CASSEERRSEQFF.

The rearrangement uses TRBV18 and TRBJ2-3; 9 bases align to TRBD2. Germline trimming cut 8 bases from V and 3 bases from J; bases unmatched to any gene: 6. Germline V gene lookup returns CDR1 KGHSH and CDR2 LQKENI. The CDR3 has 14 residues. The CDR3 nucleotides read TGTGCCAGCGACGAGCGGGGGGTTACAGATACGCAGTATTTT. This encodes CASDERGVTDTQYF.

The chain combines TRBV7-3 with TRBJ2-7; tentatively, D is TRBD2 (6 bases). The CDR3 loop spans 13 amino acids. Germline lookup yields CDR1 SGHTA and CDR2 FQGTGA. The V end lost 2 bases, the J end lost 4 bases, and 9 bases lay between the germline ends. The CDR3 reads CASSLGGTYEQYF. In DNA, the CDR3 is TGTGCCAGCAGCTTAGGCGGGACGTACGAGCAGTACTTC.

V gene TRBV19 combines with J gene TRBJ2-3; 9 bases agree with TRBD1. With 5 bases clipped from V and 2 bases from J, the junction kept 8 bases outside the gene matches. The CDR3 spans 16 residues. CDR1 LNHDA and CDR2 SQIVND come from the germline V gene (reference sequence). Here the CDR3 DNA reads TGTGCCAGTAGTCGTCAAGGGACAGGGTCCACAGATACGCAGTATTTT. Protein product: CASSRQGTGSTDTQYF. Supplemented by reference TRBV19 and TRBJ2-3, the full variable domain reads DGGITQSPKYLFRKEGQNVTLSCEQNLNHDAMYWYRQDPGQGLRLIYYSQIVNDFQKGDIAEGYSVSREKKESFPLTVTSAQKNPTAFYLCASSRQGTGSTDTQYFGPGTRLTVL.

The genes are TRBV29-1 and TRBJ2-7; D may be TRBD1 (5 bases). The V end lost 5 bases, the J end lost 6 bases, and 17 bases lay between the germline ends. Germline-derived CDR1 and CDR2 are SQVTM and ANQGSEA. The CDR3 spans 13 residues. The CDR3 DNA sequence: TGCAGCGTTAGTTTACAGGCGATTGGCGAGCAGTACTTC. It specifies CSVSLQAIGEQYF.

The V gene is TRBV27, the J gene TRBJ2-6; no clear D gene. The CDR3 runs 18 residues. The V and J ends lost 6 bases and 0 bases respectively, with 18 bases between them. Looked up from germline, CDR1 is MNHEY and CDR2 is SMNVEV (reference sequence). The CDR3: CASSPYMGLSSGANVLTF. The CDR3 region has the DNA TGTGCCAGCAGCCCTTATATGGGCTTATCCTCTGGGGCCAACGTCCTGACTTTC.

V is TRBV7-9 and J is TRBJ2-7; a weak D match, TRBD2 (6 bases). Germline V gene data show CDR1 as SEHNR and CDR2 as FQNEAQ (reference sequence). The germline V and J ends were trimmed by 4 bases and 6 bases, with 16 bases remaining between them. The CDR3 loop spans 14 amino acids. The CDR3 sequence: CASSSLRRGGEQYF. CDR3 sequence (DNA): TGTGCCAGCAGCTCCCTCCGGCGGGGCGGCGAGCAGTACTTC.

The CDR3 DNA reads TGTGCCAGCAGCTTCGGGGGATATACTGAAGCTTTCTTT. Translated, it gives CASSFGGYTEAFF. The chain recombines TRBV11-2 with TRBJ1-1, with D tentatively TRBD1 (5 bases). CDR3 length: 13 amino acids. Trimming shortened V by 3 bases and J by 5 bases, and 10 bases separated the two germline ends. Germline loops: CDR1 SGHAT, CDR2 FQNNGV.

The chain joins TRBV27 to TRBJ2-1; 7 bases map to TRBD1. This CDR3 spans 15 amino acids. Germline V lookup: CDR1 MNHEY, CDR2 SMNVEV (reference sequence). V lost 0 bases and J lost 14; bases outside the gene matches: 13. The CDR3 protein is CASSLSSPVQGSEFF. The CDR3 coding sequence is TGTGCCAGCAGTTTATCCTCACCAGTACAGGGGTCGGAGTTCTTC.

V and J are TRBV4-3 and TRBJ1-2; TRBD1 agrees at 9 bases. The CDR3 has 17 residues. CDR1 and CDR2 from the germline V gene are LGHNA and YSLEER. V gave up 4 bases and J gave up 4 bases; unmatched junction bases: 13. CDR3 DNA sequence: TGCGCCAGCAGCCGTCAATCCCTACAGGGGGCGGGCTATGGCTACACCTTC. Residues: CASSRQSLQGAGYGYTF.

Written as DNA, the CDR3 is TGTGCCAGCAGCCCCCGGGTCGCAGCATTCAATGAGCAGTTCTTC. Amino acid sequence: CASSPRVAAFNEQFF. V gene TRBV7-2 combines with J gene TRBJ2-1; D is unresolved. The germline gives CDR1 SGHTA, CDR2 FQGNSA. V was trimmed by 5 bases and J by 6 bases, leaving 17 bases between them. This CDR3 region has 15 residues.

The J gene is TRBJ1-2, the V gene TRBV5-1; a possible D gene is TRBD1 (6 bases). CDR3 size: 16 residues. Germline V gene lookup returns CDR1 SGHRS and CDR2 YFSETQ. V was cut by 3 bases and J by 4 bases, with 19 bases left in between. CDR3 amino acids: CASSSTAGEDLYGYTF. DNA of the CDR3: TGCGCCAGCAGCTCAACCGCAGGGGAAGACCTCTATGGCTACACCTTC.

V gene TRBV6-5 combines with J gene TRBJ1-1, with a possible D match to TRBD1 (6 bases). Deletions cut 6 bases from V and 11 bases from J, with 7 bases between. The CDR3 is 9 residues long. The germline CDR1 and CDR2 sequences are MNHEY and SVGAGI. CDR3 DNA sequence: TGTGCCAGCAGGGACAGCGCTTTCTTT. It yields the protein CASRDSAFF.

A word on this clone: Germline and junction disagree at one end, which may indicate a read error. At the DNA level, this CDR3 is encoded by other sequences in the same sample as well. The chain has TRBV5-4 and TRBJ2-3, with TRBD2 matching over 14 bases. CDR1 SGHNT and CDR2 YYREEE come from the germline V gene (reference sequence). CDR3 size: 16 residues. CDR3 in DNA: TGTGCCAGCAGCCCTGCCGGGACTAGCGGGAGTTATACACAGTATTTT. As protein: CASSPAGTSGSYTQYF. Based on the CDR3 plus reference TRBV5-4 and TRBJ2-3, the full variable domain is ETGVTQSPTHLIKTRGQQVTLRCSSQSGHNTVSWYQQALGQGPQFIFQYYREEENGRGNFPPRFSGLQFPNYSSELNVNALELDDSALYLCASSPAGTSGSYTQYFGPGTRLTVL.